This T cell receptor (beta chain) was sequenced during a study of blood T cell repertoires in COVID-19. Across the whole study: Italy, Spain and the United States were the sources of the convalescent and acute COVID-19 samples. T cells, B-cell-depleted T cells, or PBMCs provided the cDNA or gDNA that served as material.

Participant age was roughly 18 to 89 years, and participants resided in roughly 25 US areas. Membership in each cohort depended on participant-reported clinical history. The method was immunoSEQ multiplex PCR; TCRdb's version includes in-frame clones alone and lacks a portion of them. The sample has 180,000 or so clones, around 83% seen once; the top ten hold 3.6%. The TCR comes from a woman aged 45-60 years in a cohort exposed to, infected with or recovered from COVID-19 (not recorded which). The specimen sequenced was PBMCs or T cells enriched from blood (not recorded which).

This CDR3 is CATQGAGQGLYGKLFF. The CDR3 bases are TGTGCCACGCAAGGGGCAGGACAGGGCCTTTACGGAAAACTGTTTTTT. This chain links TRBV19 with TRBJ1-4, with TRBD1 identical over 8 bases. Germline V gene sequence: CDR1 LNHDA, CDR2 SQIVND (reference sequence). Trimming removed 10 bases from V and 10 bases from J; junction bases left unmatched: 20. The CDR3 sequence is 16 residues long.